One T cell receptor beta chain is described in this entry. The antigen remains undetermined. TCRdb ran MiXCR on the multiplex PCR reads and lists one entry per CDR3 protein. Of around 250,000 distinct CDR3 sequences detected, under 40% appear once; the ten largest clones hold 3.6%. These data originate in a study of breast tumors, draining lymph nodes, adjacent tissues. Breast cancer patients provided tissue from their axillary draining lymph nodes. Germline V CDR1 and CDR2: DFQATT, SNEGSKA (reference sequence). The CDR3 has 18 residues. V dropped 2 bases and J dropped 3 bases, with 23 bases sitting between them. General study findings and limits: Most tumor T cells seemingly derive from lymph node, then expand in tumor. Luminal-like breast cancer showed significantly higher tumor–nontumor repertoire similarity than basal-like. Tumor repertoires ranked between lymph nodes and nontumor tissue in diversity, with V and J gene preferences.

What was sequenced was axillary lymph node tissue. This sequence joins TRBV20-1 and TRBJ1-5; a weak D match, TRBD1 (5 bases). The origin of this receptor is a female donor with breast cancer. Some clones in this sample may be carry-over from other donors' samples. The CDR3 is CSARWTSGTCSANQPQHF. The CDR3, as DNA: TGCAGTGCTAGATGGACTAGCGGGACCTGCTCTGCCAATCAGCCCCAGCATTTT.